This TCR beta chain was obtained from a study of HIV-infected children after antiretroviral therapy interruption. As for treatment: PENTA 11 planned treatment interruption arm or continuous ART arm. Unique molecular identifiers were included in an RNA-based 3' RACE TCR library. TCRdb redid the calling of the 3' RACE reads with MiXCR, one entry per CDR3 protein. The sample yields 40,000 or so distinct CDR3 sequences, approximately 7% seen once. CDR1 is SGHVS, CDR2 FQNEAQ, per germline. V was shortened by 1 base and J by 10 bases, with 17 bases between the two germline ends. This CDR3 has 14 residues. This chain links TRBV7-8 with TRBJ2-7; possibly TRBD2 for D (6 bases). The sequence derives from a pool of human donors with HIV. The material was CD45RA+ CD4+ T cells from PBMCs, pooled from several time points, obtained from a donor given antiretroviral therapy, either interrupted or continuous. As to subset: naive CD4+ CD45RA+ CD45RO- T cells. The CDR3 coding sequence is TGTGCCAGCAGCTTAGATATACTAGCCTCACTTCAGTACTTC. This gives the protein CASSLDILASLQYF.